This T cell receptor (beta chain) was recovered during a study of beta chain features in type 1 diabetes. This clone was observed a few times. What it binds is not known. Study-wide results and limits: Any HLA effect on TCRB rearrangement was left unresolved by small sub-analyses. An over-representation of cells with high TCR expression could result from cDNA sequencing. PCR might favor shorter templates, but any such skew would affect patients and controls equally. TCRB repertoires of naive, central memory and Treg cells appeared more similar among patients than among healthy donors. In all four CD4+ subsets, TCRB CDR3 length was significantly, moderately reduced in type 1 diabetes.

Germline V CDR1 and CDR2: GTSNPN, SVGIG (reference sequence). The germline V and J ends were trimmed by 1 base and 12 bases, with 15 bases remaining between them. The CDR3 is 13 amino acids. As every portion of the isolated RNA was reverse transcribed, the sequencing read expressed TCRB transcripts. Here immunoSEQ multiplex PCR was the method, and the copy in TCRdb shows in-frame clones only, minus some. The sample carries over 200,000 clones, about a tenth recorded once. This TCR came from a man aged 30 to 39 with type 1 diabetes. This rearrangement joins TRBV30 to TRBJ1-4; D gene unclear. The sequenced sample consisted of naive CD4+ T cells from blood. CDR3 in amino acids: CAWSGVAAEELFF. CDR3 in DNA: TGTGCCTGGAGTGGTGTAGCGGCCGAGGAACTGTTTTTT.